The 15 T cell receptor beta chains below come from one sample, sequenced in a study of patients and donors after allogeneic stem cell transplantation. Using its own MiXCR run on the RT-PCR reads, TCRdb lists one record per CDR3 protein. The sample lists about 87,000 distinct CDR3 sequences; approximately 5% were seen once. Specimen: blood, either unsorted or a sorted T cell fraction (not recorded which). These receptors came from a human donor who was either an allogeneic HSCT recipient or a stem cell or donor lymphocyte infusion donor (not recorded which). It is not recorded whose cells these are; they may come from a transplant donor.

This clonotype was detected only a few times. V gene TRBV25-1 combines with J gene TRBJ1-2; 9 nucleotides align to TRBD1. Trimming at V came to 7 bases and at J to 0 bases, leaving 3 bases not matched to a gene. The CDR3 runs 14 residues. From germline, CDR1 is MGHDK and CDR2 SYGVNS. CDR3 in amino acids: CASMGQGPNYGYTF. CDR3 nucleotides: TGTGCCAGCATGGGACAGGGACCTAACTATGGCTACACCTTC.

This clonotype was counted ten times or more. This sequence joins TRBV3-1 and TRBJ1-1, with 9 bases identical to TRBD1. The J segment lost 6 bases and the V segment lost 4 bases, leaving 6 bases of the junction unmatched. Per the germline V gene, CDR1 is LGHDT and CDR2 is YNNKEL (reference sequence). The CDR3 has 14 amino acids. The CDR3 region has the DNA TGTGCCAGCAGCCGGACGGGACAGGGCGCTGAAGCTTTCTTT. Translated: CASSRTGQGAEAFF.

Notes on this clonotype: A much larger clonotype is one base distant, so this may be a read error. V and J are TRBV4-1 and TRBJ2-2; D might be TRBD1 (5 bases). The germline V and J ends were trimmed by 4 bases and 1 base, with 13 bases remaining between them. The V gene's germline CDR1 is MGHRA and CDR2 YSYEKL. The length of the CDR3 is 16 residues. CDR3 sequence: CASSLRTRGNTGELFF. The CDR3 region has the DNA TGCGCCAGCAGCCTTCGGACAAGGGGGAACACCGGGGAGCTGTTTTTT.

This clonotype occurred many times. This chain links TRBV21-1 with TRBJ1-6; TRBD1 is taken as the D call from the table, unchecked against the DNA. TRBV21-1 is assigned pseudogene status. The CDR3 contains 16 residues. The CDR3 coding sequence is TGTGCCAGCAGCAAAGCCACAGGGGGCGATGGATCACCCCTCCACTTT. Protein sequence: CASSKATGGDGSPLHF.

This clonotype was seen ten or more times. V usage is TRBV9 and J usage is TRBJ2-1; D is perhaps TRBD2 (5 bases). The CDR3 consists of 14 residues. Germline CDR1 is SGDLS and CDR2 is YYNGEE. Trimming removed 3 bases from V and 4 bases from J, with 11 bases in between. CDR3 sequence: CASSAGLLYNEQFF. CDR3 nucleotides: TGTGCCAGCAGCGCAGGACTCCTGTACAATGAGCAGTTCTTC.

This clonotype was recorded many times. The CDR3: CASSRTPSSSYNEQFF. The DNA of the CDR3 is TGTGCCAGCAGCCGCACCCCTAGCAGCTCCTACAATGAGCAGTTCTTC. The V gene is TRBV27, the J gene TRBJ2-1, with D possibly TRBD2 on 5 matching bases. This CDR3 has 16 amino acids. V lost 6 bases to trimming and J lost 0 bases, with 15 bases between them. CDR1 is MNHEY, CDR2 SMNVEV, per germline (reference sequence).

This clonotype was seen ten or more times. This sequence joins TRBV29-1 and TRBJ1-1; the D is unclear. The germline CDR1 and CDR2 sequences are SQVTM and ANQGSEA. V lost 6 bases, J lost 1 base, and 9 bases lay in between. The CDR3 totals 12 residues. The CDR3 here is CSVNLGNTEAFF. In DNA, the CDR3 is TGCAGCGTAAACTTGGGGAACACTGAAGCTTTCTTT. The full variable domain, its missing parts supplied by reference TRBV29-1 and TRBJ1-1, is SAVISQKPSRDICQRGTSLTIQCQVDSQVTMMFWYRQQPGQSLTLIATANQGSEATYESGFVIDKFPISRPNLTFSTLTVSNMSPEDSSIYLCSVNLGNTEAFFGQGTRLTVV.

This clonotype appeared many times. The chain carries TRBV7-9 and TRBJ1-1, with D perhaps matching TRBD1 (5 bases). The CDR3 is 14 amino acids. Between the trimmed V and J ends, which lost 3 bases and 0 bases, there was a span of 8 bases. Per germline, CDR1 SEHNR and CDR2 FQNEAQ (reference sequence). The CDR3 here is CASSFRGMNTEAFF. The CDR3 DNA reads TGTGCCAGCAGCTTTCGGGGCATGAACACTGAAGCTTTCTTT.

This clonotype was picked up many times. V usage is TRBV3-1 and J usage is TRBJ2-1; D call uncertain. CDR3 length: 15 amino acids. Deletions cut 0 bases from V and 5 bases from J, with 11 bases between. The germline V gene has CDR1 LGHDT and CDR2 YNNKEL (reference sequence). This CDR3 reads CASSQEVAINNEQFF. In DNA form, the CDR3 reads TGTGCCAGCAGCCAAGAAGTGGCAATAAACAATGAGCAGTTCTTC.

This clonotype showed up many times. V and J are TRBV28 and TRBJ2-5; unclear D gene. From germline, CDR1 is MDHEN and CDR2 SYDVKM. V was trimmed by 5 bases and J by 2 bases, leaving 12 bases between them. The CDR3 spans 14 residues. CDR3: CASSPWSSQETQYF. The CDR3 DNA reads as TGTGCCAGCAGTCCCTGGAGTAGTCAAGAGACCCAGTACTTC.

This clonotype was found many times. The gene calls are TRBV11-3 and TRBJ1-4; TRBD1 matches 7 bases. Per germline, CDR1 SGHNT and CDR2 YENEEA. The CDR3 contains 14 residues. V lost 5 bases and J lost 7; bases outside the gene matches: 7. CDR3 coding DNA: TGTGCCAGCAGCCGGACAGGAGTTCGTGAAAAACTGTTTTTT. Encoded protein: CASSRTGVREKLFF. Full variable domain (outside the CDR3, taken from reference TRBV11-3 and TRBJ1-4): EAGVVQSPRYKIIEKKQPVAFWCNPISGHNTLYWYLQNLGQGPELLIRYENEEAVDDSQLPKDRFSAERLKGVDSTLKIQPAELGDSAVYLCASSRTGVREKLFFGSGTQLSVL.

This clonotype was seen repeatedly, ten times or more. The rearrangement links TRBV23-1 to TRBJ1-5; D call uncertain. TRBV23-1 is filed as an ORF, its function uncertain. V dropped 9 bases and J dropped 2 bases, with 17 bases sitting between them. The CDR3 totals 15 residues. The CDR3 loop reads CASERADGGNQPQHF. CDR3 in DNA: TGCGCCAGTGAGAGGGCGGATGGTGGCAATCAGCCCCAGCATTTT.

This clonotype was recorded at least ten times. This chain connects TRBV13 to TRBJ1-2; D perhaps matches TRBD1 (6 bases). V was shortened by 5 bases and J by 6 bases, with 16 bases between the two germline ends. The CDR3 loop spans 14 amino acids. Germline V CDR1 and CDR2: PRHDT, FYEKMQ (reference sequence). The CDR3 DNA reads as TGTGCCAGCAGCCCCCGGTGGCAGGGGAATGGCTACACCTTC. Protein: CASSPRWQGNGYTF.

This clonotype was counted at least ten times. The rearrangement joins TRBV10-3 to TRBJ1-2; the match to TRBD1 covers 7 bases. Trimming at V came to 6 bases and at J to 3 bases, leaving 7 bases not matched to a gene. CDR1 and CDR2 (germline): ENHRY, SYGVKD. The CDR3 contains 14 residues. As DNA, the CDR3 is TGTGCCATCAGCCGGGACAGTCAGGACTATGGCTACACCTTC. This sequence encodes CAISRDSQDYGYTF.

This clonotype was detected many times. The J gene is TRBJ2-7, the V gene TRBV6-1; D is unclear. V lost 8 bases, J lost 5 bases, and 16 bases lay in between. This CDR3 contains 13 residues. From germline, CDR1 is MNHNS and CDR2 SASEGT. The CDR3, as DNA: TGTGCCAGCCGAAAGAACAGCCCGCACGAGCAGTACTTC. Protein sequence: CASRKNSPHEQYF.